Listed here are 10 T cell receptor beta chains from one sample, sequenced in a study of cytomegalovirus exposure and HLA in healthy donors. The PCR made use of 60 Vbeta and 13 Jbeta primers. Profiled with immunoSEQ multiplex PCR; TCRdb holds only in-frame clones, not every one. Of some 200,000 clones detected, roughly 84% appear once; the ten largest clones hold around 3%. The sample was PBMCs. These TCRs come from a woman aged 50 to 65 in good health and CMV-seropositive.

The chain has TRBV6-5 and TRBJ1-3, with 9 nucleotides matching TRBD1. Germline CDR1 and CDR2: MNHEY and SVGAGI. The CDR3 is 15 amino acids. V gave up 7 bases and J gave up 4 bases; unmatched junction bases: 8. CDR3 residues: CASKRDRVVGNTIYF. For the CDR3, the DNA is TGTGCCAGCAAACGGGACAGGGTAGTCGGAAACACCATATATTTT.

The chain joins TRBV19 to TRBJ2-5; 7 bases map to TRBD1. The CDR3 contains 16 residues. Germline loops: CDR1 LNHDA, CDR2 SQIVND (reference sequence). With 5 bases clipped from V and 4 bases from J, the junction kept 13 bases outside the gene matches. DNA of the CDR3: TGTGCCAGTAGTGACCTCAGGGGGAGTCGGAGAGAGACCCAGTACTTC. Its protein is CASSDLRGSRRETQYF. Looking up the rest from reference TRBV19 and TRBJ2-5 gives the full variable domain: DGGITQSPKYLFRKEGQNVTLSCEQNLNHDAMYWYRQDPGQGLRLIYYSQIVNDFQKGDIAEGYSVSREKKESFPLTVTSAQKNPTAFYLCASSDLRGSRRETQYFGPGTRLLVL.

The chain recombines TRBV7-2 with TRBJ1-3; D ambiguous. Trimming stripped 0 bases from V and 3 bases from J, with 6 bases between. The CDR3 is 14 residues long. CDR1 is SGHTA, CDR2 FQGNSA, per germline. This CDR3 is CASSLATGGNTIYF. The CDR3 nucleotides are TGTGCCAGCAGCTTAGCAACGGGTGGAAACACCATATATTTT.

The rearrangement links TRBV6-6 to TRBJ1-5; D possibly corresponds to TRBD1 (5 bases). The ends were cut back, 5 bases at V and 5 bases at J, with 10 bases in the middle. The CDR3 is made up of 13 amino acids. CDR1 and CDR2 (germline): MNHNY, SVGAGI (reference sequence). The CDR3 is CASSQDSYQPQHF. The CDR3 DNA reads TGTGCCAGCAGTCAAGACAGCTATCAGCCCCAGCATTTT.

The chain employs TRBV6-6 and TRBJ2-7; 7 bases map to TRBD1. V lost 0 bases and J lost 2; bases outside the gene matches: 7. The CDR3 length is 16 residues. Germline V gene sequence: CDR1 MNHNY, CDR2 SVGAGI (reference sequence). CDR3 loop: CASSYSYRGQTYEQYF. The CDR3 nucleotides read TGTGCCAGCAGTTACTCGTACAGGGGTCAGACCTACGAGCAGTACTTC.

The chain recombines TRBV6-5 with TRBJ1-1; TRBD1 aligns across 8 bases. With 5 bases clipped from V and 5 bases from J, the junction kept 10 bases outside the gene matches. This CDR3 is built from 15 residues. Germline V gene sequence: CDR1 MNHEY, CDR2 SVGAGI. In nucleotides, the CDR3 is TGTGCCAGCAGTATGACAGGGGCTAGGTATACTGAAGCTTTCTTT. This sequence encodes CASSMTGARYTEAFF.

For this clone: This CDR3 is also generated by other DNA sequences in the sample. The chain couples TRBV7-9 to TRBJ2-7; D unresolved. From germline, CDR1 is SEHNR and CDR2 FQNEAQ (reference sequence). The ends were cut back, 2 bases at V and 0 bases at J, with 8 bases in the middle. This CDR3 comprises 14 residues. The CDR3: CASSLLPSSYEQYF. In nucleotides, the CDR3 is TGTGCCAGCAGCTTATTACCGAGCTCCTACGAGCAGTACTTC.

This clone was found a few times. J is TRBJ1-2 and V is TRBV27; D gene uncertain. The CDR3 loop spans 12 amino acids. V was cut by 5 bases and J by 8 bases, with 12 bases left in between. Germline V gene sequence: CDR1 MNHEY, CDR2 SMNVEV (reference sequence). CDR3 nucleotide sequence: TGTGCCAGCAGTACCGCGGGCGGAGGCTACACCTTC. Translated: CASSTAGGGYTF.

On this clone: Mismatch with germline at one junction end may stem from a read error. The chain combines TRBV6-1 with TRBJ1-4; D might be TRBD1 (6 bases). Germline values: CDR1 MNHNS, CDR2 SASEGT. This CDR3 region has 15 residues. The CDR3 DNA follows: TGTGCCAACAGTGAGGGGGGTCGGTTAAATGAAAAACTGTTTTTT. Protein: CANSEGGRLNEKLFF.

This clone was recorded only once. The J gene is TRBJ2-7, the V gene TRBV6-5; 8 bases match TRBD1. V shed 2 bases and J 6 bases; nucleotides not matched to a gene: 6. The CDR3 contains 14 residues. Germline lookup yields CDR1 MNHEY and CDR2 SVGAGI. This chain's CDR3 is CASSYGQGRPEQYF. The CDR3 DNA is TGTGCCAGCAGTTACGGACAGGGCAGGCCCGAGCAGTACTTC.